This TCR beta chain is drawn from a study of cytomegalovirus exposure and HLA in healthy donors. TCRdb's table, derived via immunoSEQ multiplex PCR, lists solely in-frame clones and lacks some. The sample lists roughly 300,000 clones, 87% occurring once. The germline V gene encodes CDR1 LGHNA and CDR2 YSLEER. Trimming removed 0 bases at V and 6 bases at J, with 14 bases between. This CDR3 contains 15 residues. Study-level points and caveats: In a later analysis, first-cohort TCR clusters were found to tend to co-occur in the roughly 120 validation repertoires. Cytomegalovirus status, reportedly, was diagnosed with high specificity and sensitivity by the classifier.

Points on this clone: Its antigen is currently unknown.

Sequencing was performed on PBMCs. The receptor was derived from a woman aged 30 to 39 in good health and CMV-seropositive. The chain joins TRBV4-3 to TRBJ1-2; D perhaps matches TRBD1 (5 bases). The CDR3 reads CASSQEPAGVDGYTF. The CDR3 nucleotides are TGCGCCAGCAGCCAAGAGCCCGCGGGGGTGGATGGCTACACCTTC.